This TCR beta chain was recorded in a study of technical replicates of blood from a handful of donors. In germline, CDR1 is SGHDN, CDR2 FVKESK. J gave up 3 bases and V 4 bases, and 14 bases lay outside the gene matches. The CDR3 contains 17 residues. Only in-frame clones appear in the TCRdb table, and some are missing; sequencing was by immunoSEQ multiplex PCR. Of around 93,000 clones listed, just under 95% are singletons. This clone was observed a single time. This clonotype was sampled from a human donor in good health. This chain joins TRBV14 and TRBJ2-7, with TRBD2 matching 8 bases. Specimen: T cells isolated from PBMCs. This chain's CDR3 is CASSLQYSGLADYEQYF. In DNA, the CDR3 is TGTGCCAGCAGCCTCCAATACTCCGGACTAGCTGACTACGAGCAGTACTTC.